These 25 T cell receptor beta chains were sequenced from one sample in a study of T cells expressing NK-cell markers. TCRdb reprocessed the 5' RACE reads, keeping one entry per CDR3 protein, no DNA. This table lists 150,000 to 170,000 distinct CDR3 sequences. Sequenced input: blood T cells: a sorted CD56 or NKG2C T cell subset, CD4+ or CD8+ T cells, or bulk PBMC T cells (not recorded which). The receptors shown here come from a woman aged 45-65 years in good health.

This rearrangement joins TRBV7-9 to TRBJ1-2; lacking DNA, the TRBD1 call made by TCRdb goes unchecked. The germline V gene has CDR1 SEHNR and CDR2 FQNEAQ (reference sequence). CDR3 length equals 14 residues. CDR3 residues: CASSLSRGGDGYTF.

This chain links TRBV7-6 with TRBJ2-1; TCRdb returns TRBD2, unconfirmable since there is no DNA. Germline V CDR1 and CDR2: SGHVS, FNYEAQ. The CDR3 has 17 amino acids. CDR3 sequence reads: CASSLKPGGGPFDEQFF. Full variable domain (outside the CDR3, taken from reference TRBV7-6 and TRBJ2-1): GAGVSQSPRYKVTKRGQDVALRCDPISGHVSLYWYRQALGQGPEFLTYFNYEAQQDKSGLPNDRFSAERPEGSISTLTIQRTEQRDSAMYRCASSLKPGGGPFDEQFFGPGTRLTVL.

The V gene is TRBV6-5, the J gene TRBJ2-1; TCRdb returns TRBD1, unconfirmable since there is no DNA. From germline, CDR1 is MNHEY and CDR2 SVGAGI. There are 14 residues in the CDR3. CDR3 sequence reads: CASRGASSYNEQFF.

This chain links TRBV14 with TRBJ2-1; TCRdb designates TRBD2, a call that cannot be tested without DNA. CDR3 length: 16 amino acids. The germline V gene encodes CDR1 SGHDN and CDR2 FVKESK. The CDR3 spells CASSQTSTWGYNEQFF.

CDR3 sequence reads: CASIPMGQAISPLHF. This rearrangement joins TRBV7-9 to TRBJ1-6; the D call from TCRdb, TRBD1, cannot be confirmed without DNA. This CDR3 comprises 15 residues. Germline V CDR1 and CDR2: SEHNR, FQNEAQ (reference sequence).

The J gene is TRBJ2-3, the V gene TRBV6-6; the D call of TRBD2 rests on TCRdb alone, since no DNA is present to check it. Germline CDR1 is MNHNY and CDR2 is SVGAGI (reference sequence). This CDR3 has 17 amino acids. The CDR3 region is CASSYNTSGKRTDTQYF.

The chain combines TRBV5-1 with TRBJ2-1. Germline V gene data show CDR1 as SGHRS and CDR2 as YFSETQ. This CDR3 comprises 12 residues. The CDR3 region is CASLRQINEQFF.

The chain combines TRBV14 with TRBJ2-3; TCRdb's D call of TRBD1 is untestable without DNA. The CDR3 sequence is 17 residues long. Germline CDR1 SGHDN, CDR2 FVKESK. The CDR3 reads CASSHSWTGLSTDTQYF.

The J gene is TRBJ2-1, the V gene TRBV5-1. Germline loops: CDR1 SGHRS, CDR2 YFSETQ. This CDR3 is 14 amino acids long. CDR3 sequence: CASSVDPPYSEQFF.

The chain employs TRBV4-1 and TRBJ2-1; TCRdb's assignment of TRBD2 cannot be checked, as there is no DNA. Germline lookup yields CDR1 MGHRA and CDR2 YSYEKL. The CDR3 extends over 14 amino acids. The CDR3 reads CASREALAVVEQFF.

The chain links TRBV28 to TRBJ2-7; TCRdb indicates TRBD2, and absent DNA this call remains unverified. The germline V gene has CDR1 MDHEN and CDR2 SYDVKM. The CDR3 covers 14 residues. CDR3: CASSLRAGPYEQYF.

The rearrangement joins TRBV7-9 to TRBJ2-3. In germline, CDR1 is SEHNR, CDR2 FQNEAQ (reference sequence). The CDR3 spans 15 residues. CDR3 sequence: CASSWGNSGTDTQYF.

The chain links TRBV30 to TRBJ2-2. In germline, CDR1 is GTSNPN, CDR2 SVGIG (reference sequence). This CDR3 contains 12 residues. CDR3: CAWSDGTGELFF.

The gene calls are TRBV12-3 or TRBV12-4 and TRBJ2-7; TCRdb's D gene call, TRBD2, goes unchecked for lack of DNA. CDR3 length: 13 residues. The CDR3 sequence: CASSLVLANEQYF.

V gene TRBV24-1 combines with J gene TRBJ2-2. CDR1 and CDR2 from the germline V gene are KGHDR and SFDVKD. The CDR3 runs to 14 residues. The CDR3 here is CATSDSSPTGELFF.

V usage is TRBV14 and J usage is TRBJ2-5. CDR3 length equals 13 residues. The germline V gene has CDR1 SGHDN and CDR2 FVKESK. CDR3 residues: CASSQEVGETQYF.

The CDR3 here is CASSDRGSSYEQYF. The chain uses TRBV19 and TRBJ2-7; TCRdb's D gene call, TRBD1, goes unchecked for lack of DNA. CDR3 length: 14 residues. In germline, CDR1 is LNHDA, CDR2 SQIVND (reference sequence).

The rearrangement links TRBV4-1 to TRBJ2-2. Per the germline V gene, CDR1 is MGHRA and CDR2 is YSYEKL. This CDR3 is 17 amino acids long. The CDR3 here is CASSRESRLTNTGELFF.

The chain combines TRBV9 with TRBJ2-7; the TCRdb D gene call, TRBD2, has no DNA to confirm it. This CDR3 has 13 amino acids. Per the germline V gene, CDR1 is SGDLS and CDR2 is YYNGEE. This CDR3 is CASSAGEGWEQYF.

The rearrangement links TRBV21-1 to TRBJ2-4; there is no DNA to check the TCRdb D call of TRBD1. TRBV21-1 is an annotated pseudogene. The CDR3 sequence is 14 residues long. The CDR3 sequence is CASRFKGGLDIQYF.

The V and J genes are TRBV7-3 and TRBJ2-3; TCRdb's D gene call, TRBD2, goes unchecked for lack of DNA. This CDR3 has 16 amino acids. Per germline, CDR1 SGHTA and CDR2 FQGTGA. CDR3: CASSLMVGGSTDTQYF. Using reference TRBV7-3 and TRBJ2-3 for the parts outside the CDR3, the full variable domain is GAGVSQTPSNKVTEKGKYVELRCDPISGHTALYWYRQSLGQGPEFLIYFQGTGAADDSGLPNDRFFAVRPEGSVSTLKIQRTERGDSAVYLCASSLMVGGSTDTQYFGPGTRLTVL.

CDR3 sequence reads: CASSLWDTANTEAFF. This chain connects TRBV7-2 to TRBJ1-1; TCRdb designates TRBD1, a call that cannot be tested without DNA. Germline V gene lookup returns CDR1 SGHTA and CDR2 FQGNSA. The CDR3 extends over 15 amino acids.

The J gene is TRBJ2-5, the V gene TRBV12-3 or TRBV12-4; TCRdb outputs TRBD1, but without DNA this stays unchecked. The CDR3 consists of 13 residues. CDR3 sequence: CASSFAGVETQYF.

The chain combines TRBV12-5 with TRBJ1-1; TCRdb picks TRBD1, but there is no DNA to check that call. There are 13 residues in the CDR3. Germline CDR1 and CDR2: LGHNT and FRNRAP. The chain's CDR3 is CASGLVVWGVAFF. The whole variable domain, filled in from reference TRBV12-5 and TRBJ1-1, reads DARVTQTPRHKVTEMGQEVTMRCQPILGHNTVFWYRQTMMQGLELLAYFRNRAPLDDSGMPKDRFSAEMPDATLATLKIQPSEPRDSAVYFCASGLVVWGVAFFGQGTRLTVV.

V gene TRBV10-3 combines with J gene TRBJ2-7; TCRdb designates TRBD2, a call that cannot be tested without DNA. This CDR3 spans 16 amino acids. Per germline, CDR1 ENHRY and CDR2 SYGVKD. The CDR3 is CATYGLAGEGFYEQYF.